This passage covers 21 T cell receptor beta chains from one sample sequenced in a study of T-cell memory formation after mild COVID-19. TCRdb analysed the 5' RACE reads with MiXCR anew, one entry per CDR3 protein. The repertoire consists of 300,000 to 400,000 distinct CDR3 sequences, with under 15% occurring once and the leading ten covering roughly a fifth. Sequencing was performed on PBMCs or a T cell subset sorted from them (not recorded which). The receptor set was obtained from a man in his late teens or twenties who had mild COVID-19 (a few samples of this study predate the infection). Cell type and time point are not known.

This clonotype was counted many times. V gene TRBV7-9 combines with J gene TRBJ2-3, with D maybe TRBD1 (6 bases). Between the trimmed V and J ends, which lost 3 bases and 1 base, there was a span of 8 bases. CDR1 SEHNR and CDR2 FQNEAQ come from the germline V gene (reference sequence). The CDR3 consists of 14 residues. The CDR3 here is CASSFWTGTDTQYF. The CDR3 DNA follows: TGTGCCAGCAGCTTTTGGACAGGCACAGATACGCAGTATTTT.

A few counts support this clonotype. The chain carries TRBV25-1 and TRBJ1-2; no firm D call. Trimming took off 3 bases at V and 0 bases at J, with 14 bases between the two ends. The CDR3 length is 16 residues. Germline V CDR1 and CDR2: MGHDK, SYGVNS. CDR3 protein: CASSDQPTAPNYGYTF. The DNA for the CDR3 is TGTGCCAGCAGTGATCAGCCTACTGCCCCTAACTATGGCTACACCTTC.

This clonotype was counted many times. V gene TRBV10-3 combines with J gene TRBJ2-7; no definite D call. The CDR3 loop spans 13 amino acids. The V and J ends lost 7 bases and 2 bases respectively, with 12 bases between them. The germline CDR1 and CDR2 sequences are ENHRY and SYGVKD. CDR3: CAIKAPVAYEQYF. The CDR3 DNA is TGTGCCATCAAGGCCCCGGTGGCCTACGAGCAGTACTTC.

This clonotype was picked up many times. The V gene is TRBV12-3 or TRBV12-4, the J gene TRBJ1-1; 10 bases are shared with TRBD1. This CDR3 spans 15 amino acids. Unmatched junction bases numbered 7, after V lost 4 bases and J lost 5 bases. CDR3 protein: CASSSDRGLVTEAFF. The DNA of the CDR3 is TGTGCCAGCAGTTCCGACAGGGGGCTTGTGACTGAAGCTTTCTTT.

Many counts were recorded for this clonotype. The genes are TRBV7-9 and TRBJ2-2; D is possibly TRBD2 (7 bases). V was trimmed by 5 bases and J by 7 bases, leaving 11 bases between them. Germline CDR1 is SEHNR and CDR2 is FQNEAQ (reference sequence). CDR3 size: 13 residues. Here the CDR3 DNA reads TGTGCCAGCAGCCCGGGGGGCTACGGGGAGCTGTTTTTT. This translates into CASSPGGYGELFF.

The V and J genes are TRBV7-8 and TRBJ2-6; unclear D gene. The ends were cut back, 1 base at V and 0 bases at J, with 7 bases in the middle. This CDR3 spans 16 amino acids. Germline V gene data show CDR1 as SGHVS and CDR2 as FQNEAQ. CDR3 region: CASSLDRGSGANVLTF. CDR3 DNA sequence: TGTGCCAGCAGCTTAGACCGCGGCTCTGGGGCCAACGTCCTGACTTTC.

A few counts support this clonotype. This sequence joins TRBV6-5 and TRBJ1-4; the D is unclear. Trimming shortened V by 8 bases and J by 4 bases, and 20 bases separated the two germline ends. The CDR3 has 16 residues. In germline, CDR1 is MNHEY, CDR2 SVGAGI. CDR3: CASRKQYRAINEKLFF. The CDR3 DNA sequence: TGTGCCAGCCGAAAGCAATACCGGGCCATTAATGAAAAACTGTTTTTT.

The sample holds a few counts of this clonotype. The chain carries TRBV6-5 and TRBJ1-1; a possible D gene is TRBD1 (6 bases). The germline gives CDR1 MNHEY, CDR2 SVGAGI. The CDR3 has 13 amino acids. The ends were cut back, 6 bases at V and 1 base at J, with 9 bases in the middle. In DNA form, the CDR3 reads TGTGCCAGCAGAGGGACATCGAACACTGAAGCTTTCTTT. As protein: CASRGTSNTEAFF.

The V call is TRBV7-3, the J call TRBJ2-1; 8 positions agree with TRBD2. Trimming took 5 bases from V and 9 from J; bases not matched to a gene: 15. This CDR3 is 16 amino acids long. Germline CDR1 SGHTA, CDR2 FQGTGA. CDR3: CASSPNPGGALLEQFF. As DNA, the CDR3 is TGTGCCAGCAGCCCAAACCCCGGGGGGGCATTGCTTGAGCAGTTCTTC.

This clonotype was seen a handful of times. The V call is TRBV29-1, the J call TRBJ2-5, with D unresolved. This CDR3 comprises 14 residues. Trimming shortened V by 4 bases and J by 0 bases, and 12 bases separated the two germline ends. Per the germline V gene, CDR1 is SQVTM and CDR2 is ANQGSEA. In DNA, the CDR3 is TGCAGCGTTGCCTTAGTGGCGGACCAAGAGACCCAGTACTTC. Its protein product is CSVALVADQETQYF.

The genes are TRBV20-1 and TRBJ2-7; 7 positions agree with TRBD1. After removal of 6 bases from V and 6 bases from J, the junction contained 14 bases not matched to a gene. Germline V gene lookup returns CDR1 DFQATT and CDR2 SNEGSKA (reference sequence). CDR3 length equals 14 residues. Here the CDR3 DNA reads TGCAGTGCAAAGGGGACAGTCATTACCCTCGAGCAGTACGTC. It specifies CSAKGTVITLEQYV.

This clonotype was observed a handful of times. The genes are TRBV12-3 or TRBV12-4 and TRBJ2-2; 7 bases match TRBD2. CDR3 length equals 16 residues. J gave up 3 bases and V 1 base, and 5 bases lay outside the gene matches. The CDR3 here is CASSLVSGEDTGELFF. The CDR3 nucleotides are TGTGCCAGCAGTTTAGTAAGCGGGGAAGACACCGGGGAGCTGTTTTTT.

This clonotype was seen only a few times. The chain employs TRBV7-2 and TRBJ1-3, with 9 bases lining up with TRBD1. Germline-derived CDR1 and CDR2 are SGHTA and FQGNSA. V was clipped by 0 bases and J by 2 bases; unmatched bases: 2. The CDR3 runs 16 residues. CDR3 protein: CASSLAGTGPGNTIYF. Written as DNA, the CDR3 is TGTGCCAGCAGCTTAGCGGGGACAGGGCCTGGAAACACCATATATTTT.

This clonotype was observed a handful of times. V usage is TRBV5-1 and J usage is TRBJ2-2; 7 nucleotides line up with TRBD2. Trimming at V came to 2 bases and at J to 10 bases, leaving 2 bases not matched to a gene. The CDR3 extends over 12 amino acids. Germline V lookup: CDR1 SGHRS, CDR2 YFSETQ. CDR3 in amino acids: CASSFAGEELFF. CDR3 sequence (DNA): TGCGCCAGCAGCTTCGCGGGGGAGGAGCTGTTTTTT.

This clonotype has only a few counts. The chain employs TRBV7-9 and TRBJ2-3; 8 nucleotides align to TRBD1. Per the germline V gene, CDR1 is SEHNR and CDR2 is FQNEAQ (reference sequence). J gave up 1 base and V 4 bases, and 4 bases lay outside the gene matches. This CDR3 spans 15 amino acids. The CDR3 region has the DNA TGTGCCAGCAGCTCCATGACAGGGGGCACAGATACGCAGTATTTT. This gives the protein CASSSMTGGTDTQYF.

The CDR3 sequence is CASSQDRTDNNEQFF. CDR3 in DNA: TGCGCCAGCAGCCAAGATCGGACAGACAACAATGAGCAGTTCTTC. This rearrangement joins TRBV4-1 to TRBJ2-1; TRBD1 might be the D (6 bases). In germline, CDR1 is MGHRA, CDR2 YSYEKL. With 0 bases removed from V and 5 bases from J, the gap between germline ends came to 11 bases. This CDR3 is built from 15 residues.

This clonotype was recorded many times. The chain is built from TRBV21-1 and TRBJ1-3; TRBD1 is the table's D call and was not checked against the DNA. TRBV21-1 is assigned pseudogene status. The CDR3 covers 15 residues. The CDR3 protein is CASSKDVLSGNTIYF. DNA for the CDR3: TGTGCCAGCAGCAAAGATGTCCTCTCTGGAAACACCATATATTTT.

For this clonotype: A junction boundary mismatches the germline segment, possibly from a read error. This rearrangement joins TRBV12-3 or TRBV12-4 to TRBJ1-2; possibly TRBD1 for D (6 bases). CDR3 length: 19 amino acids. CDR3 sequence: CASCFSAPGADGGFNGYTF. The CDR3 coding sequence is TGTGCCAGCTGTTTCTCAGCTCCGGGGGCTGACGGGGGTTTTAATGGCTACACCTTC.

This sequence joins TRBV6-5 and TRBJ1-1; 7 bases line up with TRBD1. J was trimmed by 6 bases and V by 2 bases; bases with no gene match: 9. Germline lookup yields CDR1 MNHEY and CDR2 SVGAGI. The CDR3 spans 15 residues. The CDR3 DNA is TGTGCCAGCAGTTACGGCGACAGGGAAGCCGCTGAAGCTTTCTTT. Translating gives CASSYGDREAAEAFF.

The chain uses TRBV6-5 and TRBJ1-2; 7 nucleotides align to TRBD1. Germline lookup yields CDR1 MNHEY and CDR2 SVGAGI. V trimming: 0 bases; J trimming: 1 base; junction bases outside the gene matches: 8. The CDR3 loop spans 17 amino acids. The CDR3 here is CASSYSMTRGFNYGYTF. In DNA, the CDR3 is TGTGCCAGCAGTTACTCAATGACCAGGGGGTTTAACTATGGCTACACCTTC.

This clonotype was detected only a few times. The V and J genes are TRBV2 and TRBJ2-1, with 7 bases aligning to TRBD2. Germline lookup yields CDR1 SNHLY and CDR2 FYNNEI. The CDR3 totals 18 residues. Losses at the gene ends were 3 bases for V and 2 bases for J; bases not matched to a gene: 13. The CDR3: CASSEMGRGKVPYNEQFF. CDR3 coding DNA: TGTGCCAGCAGTGAGATGGGGCGGGGGAAGGTACCCTACAATGAGCAGTTCTTC.